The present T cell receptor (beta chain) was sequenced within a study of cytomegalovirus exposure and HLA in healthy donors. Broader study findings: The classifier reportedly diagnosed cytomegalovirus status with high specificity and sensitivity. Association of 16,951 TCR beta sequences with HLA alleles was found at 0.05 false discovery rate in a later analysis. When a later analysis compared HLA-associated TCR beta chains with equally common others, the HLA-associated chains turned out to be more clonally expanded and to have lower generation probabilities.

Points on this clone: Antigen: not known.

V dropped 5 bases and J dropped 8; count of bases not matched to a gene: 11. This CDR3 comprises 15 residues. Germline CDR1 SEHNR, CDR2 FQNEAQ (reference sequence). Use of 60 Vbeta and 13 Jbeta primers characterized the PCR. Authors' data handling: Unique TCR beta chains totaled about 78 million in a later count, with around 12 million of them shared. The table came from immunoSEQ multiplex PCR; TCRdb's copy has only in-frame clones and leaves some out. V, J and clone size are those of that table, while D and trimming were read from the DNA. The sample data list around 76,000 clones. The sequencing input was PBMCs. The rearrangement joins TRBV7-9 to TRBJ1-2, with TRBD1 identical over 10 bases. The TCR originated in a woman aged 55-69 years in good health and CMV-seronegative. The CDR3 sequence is CASSPSRTGGGGYTF. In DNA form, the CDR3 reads TGTGCCAGCAGCCCCTCGAGGACAGGGGGAGGGGGCTACACCTTC.